These 8 T cell receptor beta chains share one sample of origin, sequenced in a study of T cells in Graves' hyperthyroidism and ophthalmopathy. RNA transcripts provided the source from which TCR beta CDR3 regions were amplified. HTBI primers were employed in a first-round RT-PCR of the TCR CDR3. TCRdb reanalysed the multiplex PCR reads using MiXCR and keeps one entry per CDR3 protein. Of 160,000 or so distinct CDR3 sequences listed, about a tenth are singletons. The sequencing sample was made of blood. The receptors were sampled from a woman aged 18-29 years with Graves' hyperthyroidism that later progressed to Graves' ophthalmopathy.

The chain uses TRBV7-3 and TRBJ2-2; D is unclear. Germline V CDR1 and CDR2: SGHTA, FQGTGA. The CDR3 has 15 amino acids. V lost 5 bases and J 0 bases, leaving 10 bases between the germline ends. CDR3 DNA: TGTGCCAGCAGCGTTGTAGCAGCGAACACCGGGGAGCTGTTTTTT. Translated, it gives CASSVVAANTGELFF.

Regarding this clonotype: This may come from a read error, since a much larger clone is one base off. In this CDR3 the conserved last residue, phenylalanine or tryptophan, is missing, so a read error is likely. The chain has TRBV20-1 and TRBJ2-7; possible D gene TRBD1, 6 bases. Trimming cost V 5 bases and J 1 base, with 9 bases left between them. Germline V CDR1 and CDR2: DFQATT, SNEGSKA (reference sequence). This CDR3 is 12 amino acids long. The CDR3 bases are TGCAGTGCTCCGGGGACATCCTACGAGCAGTACTCC. Translating it yields CSAPGTSYEQYS.

This clonotype was recorded a few times. The chain combines TRBV7-2 with TRBJ1-3, with 12 bases identical to TRBD1. The J segment lost 8 bases and the V segment lost 0 bases, leaving 5 bases of the junction unmatched. The CDR3 length is 16 residues. Germline values: CDR1 SGHTA, CDR2 FQGNSA. CDR3 region: CASSLAGQGARHTIYF. CDR3 coding DNA: TGTGCCAGCAGCTTAGCGGGACAGGGGGCTCGACACACCATATATTTT.

The V gene is TRBV5-6, the J gene TRBJ1-2, with D unresolved. Germline assignment: CDR1 SGHDT and CDR2 YYEEEE. The CDR3 consists of 11 residues. V shed 4 bases and J shed 7 bases, with 8 bases lying between them. CDR3 coding DNA: TGTGCCAGCAGCGGACTAAGTGGCTACACCTTC. Its translation is CASSGLSGYTF.

This clonotype was seen ten or more times. The chain joins TRBV12-3 or TRBV12-4 to TRBJ1-1; the D gene is possibly TRBD1 (6 bases). V was trimmed by 3 bases and J by 7 bases, leaving 15 bases between them. The CDR3 runs 14 residues. The CDR3 coding sequence is TGTGCCAGCAGTTTGGTGGGAGGACAGAGTGAAGCTTTCTTT. It is translated as CASSLVGGQSEAFF.

This clonotype was seen ten or more times. The genes are TRBV6-1 and TRBJ1-2; the D is unclear. The V and J ends lost 6 bases and 0 bases respectively, with 20 bases between them. The CDR3 has 17 amino acids. Per the germline V gene, CDR1 is MNHNS and CDR2 is SASEGT. CDR3 protein: CASRTLIAPSPNYGYTF. In nucleotides, the CDR3 is TGTGCCAGCAGGACCTTAATTGCCCCTTCCCCTAACTATGGCTACACCTTC.

This clonotype appeared many times. The chain employs TRBV6-1 and TRBJ1-3; D possibly corresponds to TRBD1 (5 bases). This CDR3 is built from 17 residues. The germline CDR1 and CDR2 sequences are MNHNS and SASEGT. Trimming removed 6 bases at V and 0 bases at J, with 18 bases between. The CDR3 protein is CASSPKGTGSSGNTIYF. For the CDR3, the DNA is TGTGCCAGCAGCCCAAAGGGGACGGGGAGCTCTGGAAACACCATATATTTT.

This clonotype has only a few counts. This sequence joins TRBV4-2 and TRBJ1-5; the D gene is possibly TRBD1 (5 bases). V was clipped by 1 base and J by 4 bases, with 8 bases between them. Germline loops: CDR1 LGHNA, CDR2 YNFKEQ. The CDR3 spans 14 residues. CDR3 residues: CASSQGWGNQPQHF. CDR3 sequence (DNA): TGTGCCAGCAGCCAAGGATGGGGGAATCAGCCCCAGCATTTT.